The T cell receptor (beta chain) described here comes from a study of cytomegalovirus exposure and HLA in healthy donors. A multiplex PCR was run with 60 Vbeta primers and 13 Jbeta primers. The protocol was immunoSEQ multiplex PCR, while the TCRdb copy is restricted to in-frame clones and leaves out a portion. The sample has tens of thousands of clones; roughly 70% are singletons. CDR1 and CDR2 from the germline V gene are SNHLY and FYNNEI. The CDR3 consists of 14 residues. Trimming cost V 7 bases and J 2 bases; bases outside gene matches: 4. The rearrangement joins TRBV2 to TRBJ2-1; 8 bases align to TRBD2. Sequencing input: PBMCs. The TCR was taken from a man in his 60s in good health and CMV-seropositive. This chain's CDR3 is CASISGTAYNEQFF. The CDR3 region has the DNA TGTGCCAGCATTAGCGGGACTGCCTACAATGAGCAGTTCTTC.